The rows below give T cell receptor beta chains drawn from one sample of a study of blood T cell repertoires in COVID-19. The table came from immunoSEQ multiplex PCR; TCRdb's copy has only in-frame clones and leaves some out. The repertoire includes 150,000 to 160,000 clones, around 89% of them detected once, and about 15% sits in the top ten. The sample was peripheral blood. The receptor set was obtained from a woman aged 40 to 55 with acute or convalescent COVID-19. The CDR3 runs from the conserved cysteine through the conserved F or W. Each record gives: clone size, J gene, D gene, V gene, CDR3 DNA, CDR3 protein. D genes are given only for firm matches. Size is omitted from some rows. Given values are once, few, many or a class for expanded clones.

>-|TRBJ1-4|-|TRBV19
TGTGCCAGTAGCGAGGCAGGGTGGGATGAAAAACTGTTTTTT
CASSEAGWDEKLFF
>once|TRBJ2-3|TRBD1|TRBV11-2
TGTGCCAGCAGCTTCGACAGGGCCTTGACAGATACGCAGTATTTT
CASSFDRALTDTQYF
>-|TRBJ2-2|-|TRBV6-6
TGTGCCACCTTCCAATGGAAGGGGGATACCGGGGAGCTGTTTTTT
CATFQWKGDTGELFF
>-|TRBJ2-1|TRBD2|TRBV19
TGTGCCAGTAGTAGAGCGGGATCCTCCTACAATGAGCAGTTCTTC
CASSRAGSSYNEQFF
>-|TRBJ2-7|-|TRBV4-1
TGCGCCAGCAGCCTCAGGGCGTACGAGCAGTACTTC
CASSLRAYEQYF
>-|TRBJ2-1|TRBD2|TRBV10-2
TGCGCCAGCAGTGAGTTGCGGGGGGGCTATGAGCAGTTCTTC
CASSELRGGYEQFF
>once|TRBJ2-4|-|TRBV14
TGTGCCAGCAGCACACAACCGGGGTTGGGGAACATTCAGTACTTC
CASSTQPGLGNIQYF
>-|TRBJ2-6|TRBD1|TRBV2
TGTGCCAGGGGGACAGGGGAGTCTGGGGCCAACGTCCTGACTTTC
CARGTGESGANVLTF
>-|TRBJ1-1|TRBD1|TRBV6-5
TGTGCCAGAGACCCGGGACAGCAGTACACTGAAGCTTTCTTT
CARDPGQQYTEAFF
>-|TRBJ2-7|TRBD1|TRBV19
TGTGCCAGTAGTTGGGGACAGTCTAACTACGAGCAGTACTTC
CASSWGQSNYEQYF
>-|TRBJ1-4|TRBD1|TRBV3-1/TRBV3-2
TGTGCCAGTGGACAGGGGCTAGTTGGGGAAAAACTGTTTTTT
CASGQGLVGEKLFF
>-|TRBJ2-1|TRBD1|TRBV9
TGTGCCAGCAGCGTAGAGGGGGACAGGGCCTACAATGAGCAGTTCTTC
CASSVEGDRAYNEQFF
>-|TRBJ2-7|-|TRBV30
TGTGCCTGGTCAACGGGAATCGGCGAGCAGTACTTC
CAWSTGIGEQYF
>once|TRBJ1-1|TRBD1|TRBV18
TGTGCCAGCCTCTGGGGACAGGGCGCCGCTGAAGCTTTCTTT
CASLWGQGAAEAFF
>-|TRBJ2-1|TRBD2|TRBV4-1
TGCGCCAGCAGCCAAGTATCAGGTCTAGCGGGGGGGCCCAATGAGCAGTTCTTC
CASSQVSGLAGGPNEQFF
>-|TRBJ1-1|-|TRBV5-4
TGTGCCAGCAGCCCCATGGAGGGGAGGAACACTGAAGCTTTCTTT
CASSPMEGRNTEAFF
>-|TRBJ2-4|-|TRBV6-5
-
CASSSSENIQYF
>-|TRBJ2-7|-|TRBV7-9
TGTGCCAGCAGCTTAGACTTCGAAGGGGCCACCTACGAGCAGTACTTC
CASSLDFEGATYEQYF
>-|TRBJ2-3|TRBD2|TRBV5-1
TGCGCCAGCAGCTTGGAGTCTAGCGGCCAAGGGACAGATACGCAGTATTTT
CASSLESSGQGTDTQYF
>-|TRBJ2-3|TRBD2|TRBV13
TGTGCCAGCAGCTACTCCGTGGGGGGAGCGGGAGGGGTCACAGATACGCAGTATTTT
CASSYSVGGAGGVTDTQYF
>-|TRBJ2-2|TRBD1|TRBV6-1
TGTGCCAGCAGTGGGAATCGACAGGGCTACGCCGGGGAGCTGTTTTTT
CASSGNRQGYAGELFF
>-|TRBJ2-2|TRBD2|TRBV7-9
TGTGCCAGCAGCTTAGGTCTAGCGGGAGCCCACACCGGGGAGCTGTTTTTT
CASSLGLAGAHTGELFF
>-|TRBJ2-7|-|TRBV2
TGTGCCAGCAGCGAAACCGACAGGACCTACGAGCAGTACTTC
CASSETDRTYEQYF
>-|TRBJ1-2|TRBD1|TRBV19
TGTGCCAGTAACCTTGACAGGGATAACTATGGCTACACCTTC
CASNLDRDNYGYTF
>-|TRBJ2-5|-|TRBV12-3/TRBV12-4
TGTGCCAGCAGCACCGGGGACCAAGAGACCCAGTACTTC
CASSTGDQETQYF
>-|TRBJ2-3|TRBD2|TRBV5-5
TGTGCCAGCAGCTTGTTCTTAGCGGGATCAGGAGATACGCAGTATTTT
CASSLFLAGSGDTQYF
>-|TRBJ2-1|TRBD2|TRBV7-8
TGTGCCAGCAGCCTACCTGGCGGGGGAAATGAGCAGTTCTTC
CASSLPGGGNEQFF
>-|TRBJ2-1|TRBD2|TRBV5-1
TGCGCCAGCAGTTTTCCCCTAGCGGGGGGGATCTTTAATGAGCAGTTCTTC
CASSFPLAGGIFNEQFF
>-|TRBJ2-7|-|TRBV3-1/TRBV3-2
TGTGCCAGCAGTGCAGAGGTTACGGGAGTCTCCTACGAGCAGTACTTC
CASSAEVTGVSYEQYF
>-|TRBJ1-2|-|TRBV6-5
TGTGCCAGCAGTCCCGGGGGGGGCAGCTATGGCTACACCTTC
CASSPGGGSYGYTF
>-|TRBJ2-7|TRBD1|TRBV13
TGTGCCAGCAGCTTAGGCCCGGGACAGGGCTACGAGCAGTACTTC
CASSLGPGQGYEQYF
>-|TRBJ2-3|-|TRBV24-1
TGTGCCACCAGTGATCCCCTTACTAGTTTGGATACGCAGTATTTT
CATSDPLTSLDTQYF
>-|TRBJ2-2|TRBD2|TRBV9
TGTGCCAGCAGCGCGATGCTAGCGGGAGTTGCCGGGGAGCTGTTTTTT
CASSAMLAGVAGELFF
>-|TRBJ2-3|TRBD2|TRBV7-3
TGTGCCAGCAGCTTAGACGGGCCGGGACTAGCGCTGACCTTAGGCACAGATACGCAGTATTTT
CASSLDGPGLALTLGTDTQYF
>-|TRBJ2-7|-|TRBV2
TGTGCCAGCAGTGACAGTTACGAGCAGTACTTC
CASSDSYEQYF
>-|TRBJ2-1|TRBD1|TRBV6-5
TGTGCCAGCAGTTACTCATATACAGGGGGAGGTGAGCAGTTCTTC
CASSYSYTGGGEQFF
>-|TRBJ2-1|-|TRBV3-1/TRBV3-2
TGTGCCAGCAGCCAAGACGGGAGAAGAGGGGAGCAGTTCTTC
CASSQDGRRGEQFF
>-|TRBJ2-3|TRBD2|TRBV30
TGTGCCTGGAGCCCCGGGAGGGCCCTCCCTACGCAGTATTTT
CAWSPGRALPTQYF
>-|TRBJ1-1|-|TRBV4-1
TGCGCCAGCAGTCCAGAGACAGGAAGGACTGAAGCTTTCTTT
CASSPETGRTEAFF
>-|TRBJ2-6|TRBD1|TRBV13
TGTGCCAGCAGCGGGACAGGGGGCGCGGCTGGGGCCAACGTCCTGACTTTC
CASSGTGGAAGANVLTF
>-|TRBJ1-1|-|TRBV6-5
TGTGCCAGCAGTTACTTAGAGGCGAACACTGAAGCTTTCTTT
CASSYLEANTEAFF
>-|TRBJ2-3|-|TRBV7-9
TGTGCCAGCAGCCCCATACGACAGCGCGCTAGCACAGATACGCAGTATTTT
CASSPIRQRASTDTQYF